This T cell receptor (beta chain) was sequenced during a study of T cell changes during pregnancy in multiple sclerosis (dated by TCRdb to about 2019). With respect to the entire study: Changes in the T cell repertoire over the course of pregnancy were examined in this study in women with multiple sclerosis.

Library construction relied on the immunoSEQ multiplex PCR assay. TCRdb's version of the immuneACCESS table is confined to in-frame rearrangements and falls short of the full clone set. An unresolved V gene accounts for under half of the shortfall where checked; the remainder is of unknown origin. This sample gives roughly 61,000 clones in total; 85% to 90% of them show up just once. Roughly 0.9% of the sample is taken by the ten largest. The CDR1 and CDR2 encoded by the germline V gene are MNHEY and SVGAGI. Trimming at the junction amounts to 0 bases on V and 5 bases on J, and the germline ends lie 13 bases apart. The CDR3 has 15 amino acids, counting the end cysteine and phenylalanine. Only CDR3 DNA remains: 45 bases, in frame from the first base. About this clone itself: Its target antigen remains unknown. No base quality information exists; no much larger clone differs at one position.

The clonotype was recovered from a female donor in good health, enrolled as a control in a pregnancy study. This receptor chain uses TRBV6-5 and TRBJ1-2; the best D guess is TRBD1, with 6 bases matching. Specimen: peripheral blood, collected in the first trimester of pregnancy. The DNA is TGTGCCAGCAGTTACTCGATGGGACACAATTATGGCTACACCTTC. Translated, this is CASSYSMGHNYGYTF.